These T cell receptor beta chains were read from a single sample in a study of blood T cell repertoires in COVID-19. Measured with immunoSEQ multiplex PCR; TCRdb has only the in-frame clones, and not every one. Among roughly 300,000 clones, 87% were seen once, and the ten largest hold 5.5% to 7%. The material sequenced was PBMCs or T cells enriched from blood (not recorded which). The receptors derive from a woman aged 25 to 45 who had recovered from COVID-19. Both conserved end residues are trimmed from each CDR3. D genes are given only for firm matches. Where a row states a size, it is once, few, many or the class of an expanded clone; other rows omit it.

clone_size	j_call	v_call	d_call	cdr3_aa
.	TRBJ2-3	TRBV5-4	.	ASSLEGRGTDTQY
.	TRBJ2-1	TRBV19	TRBD2	ASSTSGPYNEQF
.	TRBJ2-3	TRBV3-1/TRBV3-2	.	ASSQEGRARADTQY
.	TRBJ2-3	TRBV7-9	.	ASSFIRTGPSTDTQY
.	TRBJ1-2	TRBV2	.	ASSGGDDYGYT
.	TRBJ1-6	TRBV5-1	.	ASSPVGTGSSPLH
once	TRBJ1-3	TRBV7-2	.	ASSPLTSPRDTIY
.	TRBJ1-1	TRBV5-1	.	ASRRPSTGNTEAF
once	TRBJ1-5	TRBV6-2/TRBV6-3	.	ASSPWSGLGSNQPQH
.	TRBJ1-2	TRBV6-6	.	ASSYSRRDTPLGYT
.	TRBJ1-1	TRBV28	.	ASSFDSLNTEAF
once	TRBJ1-4	TRBV21-1	.	ASSKALRVSNEKLF
.	TRBJ1-2	TRBV7-8	TRBD1	ASSVIPGQGAGGYT
.	TRBJ1-2	TRBV12-3/TRBV12-4	.	ASSLSQTGYT
.	TRBJ1-6	TRBV7-9	.	ASSLTTGGQTVTSLH
.	TRBJ1-5	TRBV6-5	.	ASGSQPQH
.	TRBJ1-1	TRBV9	.	ASSVVQGPGEAF
.	TRBJ1-5	TRBV27	.	ASSLKEGYQPQH
.	TRBJ1-6	TRBV30	TRBD1	AWSYRGLDSPLH
.	TRBJ2-2	TRBV9	TRBD2	ASSVAPGLAGNTGELF
once	TRBJ2-7	TRBV18	.	ASSPKGTPPHEQY
.	TRBJ1-2	TRBV11-1	.	ASSLGSGYGYT
.	TRBJ2-7	TRBV6-5	TRBD1	ASNQQGSRTYEQY
few	TRBJ1-5	TRBV24-1	.	ATSDLGGRGQPQH
.	TRBJ1-5	TRBV5-1	.	ASSYTGDTDQPQH
.	TRBJ1-5	TRBV6-2/TRBV6-3	.	ASSEFRQPQH
.	TRBJ2-1	TRBV3-1/TRBV3-2	TRBD1	ASSQDWGTGDPSNEQF
.	TRBJ2-3	TRBV5-1	TRBD1	ASSLSGQSADTQY
few	TRBJ1-1	TRBV7-2	.	ASRFSRPAEAF
.	TRBJ2-2	TRBV5-1	TRBD2	ASSLIAGGTGELF
once	TRBJ2-1	TRBV6-5	TRBD2	ASSYIRLAGRNEQF
.	TRBJ2-5	TRBV5-6	.	ASHAGETQY
.	TRBJ2-3	TRBV3-1/TRBV3-2	.	ASSHPPRPREDTDTQY
.	TRBJ2-7	TRBV19	.	ASSIGLRGYEQY
.	TRBJ1-1	TRBV7-9	.	ASSSTTMNTEAF
.	TRBJ2-5	TRBV18	TRBD1	ASSPPGTGGETQY
.	TRBJ1-1	TRBV6-5	TRBD1	ASSLQGTTEAF
.	TRBJ1-2	TRBV6-1	.	ASSERWGRLDYGYT
once	TRBJ2-1	TRBV3-1/TRBV3-2	.	ASSQALADNEQF
.	TRBJ2-7	TRBV9	.	ASSVAGDASYEQY
.	TRBJ1-3	TRBV10-1	.	ASSVGGTGNTIY
.	TRBJ2-1	TRBV10-2	TRBD2	ASRLAGGSSYNEQF
.	TRBJ1-2	TRBV18	.	ASSPPGQLYGYT